One sample yielded the 22 T cell receptor beta chains listed below, sequenced in a study of T cells in Graves' hyperthyroidism and ophthalmopathy. There were TCR beta CDR3 regions amplified from RNA transcripts. A set of HTBI primers served as the primers for a first-round RT-PCR of the TCR CDR3. One entry per CDR3 protein results from TCRdb running MiXCR on the multiplex PCR reads. The sample includes 250,000 to 400,000 distinct CDR3 sequences, roughly an eighth seen only once; the top ten take approximately 35%. The material sequenced was blood. These receptors originate from a woman aged 40 to 50 with Graves' ophthalmopathy.

This clonotype was seen at least ten times. V and J are TRBV27 and TRBJ2-1; 10 nucleotides align to TRBD2. Germline V gene lookup returns CDR1 MNHEY and CDR2 SMNVEV (reference sequence). Trimming cost V 4 bases and J 6 bases; bases outside gene matches: 6. The CDR3 contains 15 residues. CDR3 region: CASSSQRGGRNEQFF. CDR3 DNA sequence: TGTGCCAGCAGTTCACAGCGGGGGGGCCGCAATGAGCAGTTCTTC.

The J gene is TRBJ2-2, the V gene TRBV14; D possibly corresponds to TRBD1 (5 bases). V was trimmed by 6 bases and J by 7 bases, leaving 15 bases between them. Germline-derived CDR1 and CDR2 are SGHDN and FVKESK. This CDR3 has 14 residues. DNA for the CDR3: TGTGCCAGCAGTCGTACCCAGGGTAACGGGGAGCTGTTTTTT. This translates into CASSRTQGNGELFF.

This clonotype was seen many times. This chain links TRBV12-3 or TRBV12-4 with TRBJ2-1; D gene uncertain. This CDR3 has 14 residues. Trimming pared 2 bases from V and 1 base from J, leaving 6 bases between. CDR3 sequence: CASSLFGSYNEQFF. As DNA, the CDR3 is TGTGCCAGCAGTTTATTTGGATCCTACAATGAGCAGTTCTTC.

In its sample, this clonotype was seen many times. The rearrangement uses TRBV25-1 and TRBJ1-1, with 11 positions matching TRBD1. V was clipped by 5 bases and J by 4 bases; unmatched bases: 6. The germline V gene has CDR1 MGHDK and CDR2 SYGVNS. The CDR3 is 15 amino acids. Here the CDR3 reads CASSPPGTGGTEAFF. In DNA form, the CDR3 reads TGTGCCAGCAGTCCCCCCGGGACAGGGGGCACTGAAGCTTTCTTT.

The V call is TRBV4-2, the J call TRBJ2-2; no definite D call. The ends were cut back, 0 bases at V and 2 bases at J, with 16 bases in the middle. CDR3 length: 18 residues. From germline, CDR1 is LGHNA and CDR2 YNFKEQ. CDR3 residues: CASSQETLGIRNTGELFF. CDR3 in DNA: TGTGCCAGCAGCCAAGAGACCCTTGGGATTCGTAACACCGGGGAGCTGTTTTTT.

This clonotype was detected ten times or more. The chain employs TRBV28 and TRBJ1-2, with 8 bases aligning to TRBD1. V shed 6 bases and J 1 base; nucleotides not matched to a gene: 4. Germline assignment: CDR1 MDHEN and CDR2 SYDVKM. This CDR3 is 14 amino acids long. In nucleotides, the CDR3 is TGTGCCAGCAGGCGACAGGGGAATAACTATGGCTACACCTTC. Translation gives CASRRQGNNYGYTF.

In this sample, this clonotype turned up many times. This chain connects TRBV5-1 to TRBJ2-7; TRBD1 matches 9 bases. V gave up 1 base and J gave up 5 bases; unmatched junction bases: 7. The CDR3 loop spans 15 amino acids. From germline, CDR1 is SGHRS and CDR2 YFSETQ. The DNA for the CDR3 is TGCGCCAGCAGCTTGCAAACAGGGGGCTTCCACGAGCAGTACTTC. It encodes CASSLQTGGFHEQYF.

The sample holds a few counts of this clonotype. The rearrangement links TRBV18 to TRBJ1-5; D is unclear. Germline V gene lookup returns CDR1 KGHSH and CDR2 LQKENI. The CDR3 extends over 15 amino acids. Trimming pared 2 bases from V and 2 bases from J, leaving 10 bases between. Here the CDR3 DNA reads TGTGCCAGCTCACCAGAGAGGAGAGGCAATCAGCCCCAGCATTTT. Protein: CASSPERRGNQPQHF.

In its sample, this clonotype was seen many times. The gene calls are TRBV9 and TRBJ2-1; D possibly corresponds to TRBD2 (5 bases). Germline-derived CDR1 and CDR2 are SGDLS and YYNGEE. The CDR3 is made up of 13 amino acids. The V gene lost 0 bases and the J gene lost 6 bases, with 7 bases spanning the gap. The chain's CDR3 is CASSVDSGNEQFF. The CDR3 DNA reads TGTGCCAGCAGCGTAGACAGCGGCAATGAGCAGTTCTTC.

As regards this clonotype: Germline is not matched at one junction end, which may reflect a read error. The chain joins TRBV24-1 to TRBJ2-3, with 16 bases identical to TRBD2. CDR1 is KGHDR, CDR2 SFDVKD, per germline. This CDR3 has 19 amino acids. The DNA for the CDR3 is TGTGCCACCAGTGATTTTTATGGGACTAGCGGGGGGGCCACAGATACGCGGTATTTT. As protein: CATSDFYGTSGGATDTRYF.

This clonotype has just a few counts. The rearrangement uses TRBV10-3 and TRBJ2-1; D is uncertain. With 2 bases removed from V and 6 bases from J, the gap between germline ends came to 11 bases. CDR3 length: 14 residues. Germline V lookup: CDR1 ENHRY, CDR2 SYGVKD. The DNA for the CDR3 is TGTGCCATCAGTGAGACGTACAGTGCCAATGAGCAGTTCTTC. Translation: CAISETYSANEQFF.

This clonotype appeared many times. The chain has TRBV20-1 and TRBJ2-7; TRBD1 agrees at 8 bases. The CDR3 consists of 15 residues. V lost 1 base to trimming and J lost 5 bases; unmatched junction nucleotides: 10. Germline V lookup: CDR1 DFQATT, CDR2 SNEGSKA (reference sequence). For the CDR3, the DNA is TGCAGTGCTAGAGTCAGGACAGGGTTTAGGGACGAGCAGTACTTC. Amino acids: CSARVRTGFRDEQYF.

Ten or more counts support this clonotype. The gene calls are TRBV7-9 and TRBJ1-3, with D unresolved. This CDR3 is 11 amino acids long. The germline V and J ends were trimmed by 8 bases and 4 bases, with 6 bases remaining between them. Germline V gives CDR1 SEHNR, CDR2 FQNEAQ (reference sequence). CDR3 sequence (DNA): TGTGCCAGCGCTAAGGGAAACACCATATATTTT. Protein: CASAKGNTIYF.

The gene calls are TRBV4-1 and TRBJ1-6; unclear D gene. Germline CDR1 and CDR2: MGHRA and YSYEKL. Trimming stripped 0 bases from V and 10 bases from J, with 13 bases between. The CDR3 consists of 15 residues. The CDR3 nucleotides read TGCGCCAGCAGCCAAGATGTAGCCCGGCGGTCACCCCTCCACTTT. Translated: CASSQDVARRSPLHF.

This clonotype was observed many times. V and J are TRBV6-1 and TRBJ2-1, with D unresolved. Trimming cost V 6 bases and J 6 bases, with 9 bases left between them. The CDR3 is 12 residues long. CDR1 is MNHNS, CDR2 SASEGT, per germline. The CDR3 region has the DNA TGTGCCAGCAGCCCCGTCGGCAATGAGCAGTTCTTC. Translated: CASSPVGNEQFF.

This clonotype appeared many times. Germline and junction disagree at one end, which may indicate a read error. The chain uses TRBV20-1 and TRBJ2-7; D gene uncertain. The CDR3 contains 8 residues. Germline V gene lookup returns CDR1 DFQATT and CDR2 SNEGSKA (reference sequence). The CDR3 sequence: CSSAVGNF. CDR3 DNA sequence: TGCAGTAGCGCGGTAGGGAACTTC.

Ten or more counts support this clonotype. The chain recombines TRBV7-8 with TRBJ2-1; D is uncertain. V was pared by 2 bases and J by 6 bases, with 11 bases between. Germline V gene data show CDR1 as SGHVS and CDR2 as FQNEAQ. CDR3 length: 14 amino acids. The CDR3 reads CASSLRPPRNEQFF. DNA of the CDR3: TGTGCCAGCAGCTTAAGGCCCCCCCGCAATGAGCAGTTCTTC. Together with reference TRBV7-8 and TRBJ2-1, the CDR3 gives the full variable domain: GAGVSQSPRYKVAKRGQDVALRCDPISGHVSLFWYQQALGQGPEFLTYFQNEAQLDKSGLPSDRFFAERPEGSVSTLKIQRTQQEDSAVYLCASSLRPPRNEQFFGPGTRLTVL.

This clonotype was found many times. This rearrangement joins TRBV19 to TRBJ1-6; the D is unclear. This CDR3 is built from 14 residues. Trimming took 1 base from V and 9 from J, leaving 10 bases between them. Germline loops: CDR1 LNHDA, CDR2 SQIVND (reference sequence). CDR3 coding DNA: TGTGCCAGTAGTATAGTTTATCAGTCTTCACCCCTCCACTTT. It translates to CASSIVYQSSPLHF. Full variable domain (missing parts from reference TRBV19 and TRBJ1-6): DGGITQSPKYLFRKEGQNVTLSCEQNLNHDAMYWYRQDPGQGLRLIYYSQIVNDFQKGDIAEGYSVSREKKESFPLTVTSAQKNPTAFYLCASSIVYQSSPLHFGNGTRLTVT.

The V and J genes are TRBV20-1 and TRBJ1-2; 10 bases match TRBD1. Trimming at V came to 5 bases and at J to 1 base, leaving 7 bases not matched to a gene. Germline V gene data show CDR1 as DFQATT and CDR2 as SNEGSKA (reference sequence). The CDR3 consists of 15 residues. The CDR3 DNA reads as TGCAGTGCTTGGGACAGGGGAAGGTTTAACTATGGCTACACCTTC. Translating gives CSAWDRGRFNYGYTF.

At least ten counts were recorded for this clonotype. The V and J genes are TRBV11-2 and TRBJ1-2, with D unresolved. Germline V gene sequence: CDR1 SGHAT, CDR2 FQNNGV. This CDR3 has 12 amino acids. Trimming left V 4 bases short and J 7 bases short, with 10 bases between. The CDR3, as DNA: TGTGCCAGCAGCTCCATTGACGTTGGCTACACCTTC. This sequence encodes CASSSIDVGYTF.

This clonotype has a count of ten or more. The chain has TRBV7-9 and TRBJ1-1, with D maybe TRBD1 (6 bases). With 4 bases removed from V and 1 base from J, the gap between germline ends came to 16 bases. Germline V gives CDR1 SEHNR, CDR2 FQNEAQ (reference sequence). CDR3 length: 16 residues. This CDR3 reads CASSSPGQLRNTEAFF. CDR3 DNA sequence: TGTGCCAGCAGCTCGCCCGGACAGCTAAGGAACACTGAAGCTTTCTTT.

This clonotype showed up many times. The genes are TRBV28 and TRBJ2-7; D gene ambiguous. V lost 10 bases and J 3 bases, leaving 10 bases between the germline ends. The CDR3 consists of 11 residues. The germline V gene encodes CDR1 MDHEN and CDR2 SYDVKM. CDR3 in amino acids: CATKTNYEQYF. In DNA form, the CDR3 reads TGTGCCACCAAGACGAACTACGAGCAGTACTTC.